This TCR beta chain derives from a study of CD8+CD57+ T cells in acquired aplastic anemia. Study overall: Isolated CD4+ and CD8+ cells, once sorted, yielded DNA averaging roughly 3.2 ug.

The use of genomic DNA as template underpinned the TCR beta VDJ and CDR3 profiling. TCRdb independently ran MiXCR on the reads; one entry per CDR3 protein. The repertoire has about 200,000 distinct CDR3 sequences, under 55% of them found once; the top ten carry approximately 20%. The sequenced patients had an expansion of CD8+CD57+ cells seen by flow cytometry. This CDR3 is 15 amino acids long. Germline values: CDR1 ENHRY, CDR2 SYGVKD. Trimming took 7 bases from V and 13 from J, leaving 25 bases between them. The rearrangement joins TRBV10-3 to TRBJ1-4, with D perhaps matching TRBD1 (6 bases). The sequence derives from a human donor with aplastic anemia. Specimen: sorted CD4+, CD8+, or CD8+CD57+ T cells (not recorded which) from PBMCs. CDR3 amino acids: CAITNGETQGRGLFF. As DNA, the CDR3 is TGTGCCATCACGAACGGAGAGACCCAGGGCAGGGGACTGTTTTTT.